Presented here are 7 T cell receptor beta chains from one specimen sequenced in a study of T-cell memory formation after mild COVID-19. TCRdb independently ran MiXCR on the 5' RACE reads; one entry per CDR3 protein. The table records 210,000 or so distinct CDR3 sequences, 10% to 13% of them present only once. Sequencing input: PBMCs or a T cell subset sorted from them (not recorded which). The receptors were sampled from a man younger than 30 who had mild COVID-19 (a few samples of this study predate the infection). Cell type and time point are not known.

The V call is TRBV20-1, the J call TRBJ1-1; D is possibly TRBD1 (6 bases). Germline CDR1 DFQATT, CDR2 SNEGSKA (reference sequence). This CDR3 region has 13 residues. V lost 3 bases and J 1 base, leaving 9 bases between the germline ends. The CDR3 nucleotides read TGCAGTGCTAGTGGGGGCTCGAACACTGAAGCTTTCTTT. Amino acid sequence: CSASGGSNTEAFF.

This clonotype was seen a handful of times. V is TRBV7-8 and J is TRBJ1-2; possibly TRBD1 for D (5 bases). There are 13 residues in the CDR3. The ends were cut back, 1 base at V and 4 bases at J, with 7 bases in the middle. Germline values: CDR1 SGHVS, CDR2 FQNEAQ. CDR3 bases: TGTGCCAGCAGCTTAGGGGGCGGCTATGGCTACACCTTC. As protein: CASSLGGGYGYTF.

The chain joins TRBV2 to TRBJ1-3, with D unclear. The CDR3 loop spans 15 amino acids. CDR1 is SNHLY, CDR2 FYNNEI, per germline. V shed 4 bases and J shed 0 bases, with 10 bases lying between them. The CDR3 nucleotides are TGTGCCAGCAGTGCAGGTCGGATCTCTGGAAACACCATATATTTT. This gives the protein CASSAGRISGNTIYF.

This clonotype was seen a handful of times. DNA for the CDR3: TGTGCCAGCTCCCCCCACTTGGCAAGTAACAATGAGCAGTTCTTC. Its protein product is CASSPHLASNNEQFF. The chain couples TRBV28 to TRBJ2-1; D gene unclear. V was shortened by 8 bases and J by 5 bases, with 19 bases between the two germline ends. This CDR3 has 15 amino acids. Germline loops: CDR1 MDHEN, CDR2 SYDVKM.

For the CDR3, the DNA is TGTGCCAGCAGCCTAATTAGCGGGGGCTTCTACGAGCAGTACTTC. Amino acid sequence: CASSLISGGFYEQYF. The chain carries TRBV28 and TRBJ2-7; 9 bases map to TRBD2. This CDR3 has 15 amino acids. V lost 6 bases and J lost 3; bases outside the gene matches: 9. The germline gives CDR1 MDHEN, CDR2 SYDVKM.

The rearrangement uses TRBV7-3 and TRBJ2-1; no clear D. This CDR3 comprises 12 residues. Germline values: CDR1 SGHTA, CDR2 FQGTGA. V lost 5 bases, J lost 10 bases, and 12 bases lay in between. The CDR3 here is CASSKSLGEQFF. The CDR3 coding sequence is TGTGCCAGCAGCAAGAGCCTAGGAGAGCAGTTCTTC.

The CDR3: CASQRGSQETQYF. As DNA, the CDR3 is TGTGCCAGCCAGCGGGGTAGCCAAGAGACCCAGTACTTC. The chain joins TRBV6-5 to TRBJ2-5, with 7 bases matching TRBD2. The CDR3 extends over 13 amino acids. With 8 bases clipped from V and 1 base from J, the junction kept 4 bases outside the gene matches. CDR1 and CDR2 (germline): MNHEY, SVGAGI.